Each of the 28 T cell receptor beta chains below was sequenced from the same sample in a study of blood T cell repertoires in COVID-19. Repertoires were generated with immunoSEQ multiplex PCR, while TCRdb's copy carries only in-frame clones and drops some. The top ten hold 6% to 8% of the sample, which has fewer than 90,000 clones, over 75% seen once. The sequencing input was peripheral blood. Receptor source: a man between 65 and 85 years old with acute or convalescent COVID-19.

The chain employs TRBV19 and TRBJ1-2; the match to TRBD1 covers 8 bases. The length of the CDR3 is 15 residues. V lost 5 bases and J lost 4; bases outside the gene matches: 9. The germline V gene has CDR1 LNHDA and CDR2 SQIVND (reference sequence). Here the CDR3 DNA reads TGTGCCAGTAGTCGAAGACAGGGGATGAGCTATGGCTACACCTTC. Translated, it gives CASSRRQGMSYGYTF.

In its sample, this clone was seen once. The CDR3 reads CASSLGTVSNEKLFF. CDR3 nucleotides: TGTGCCAGCAGCTTAGGGACAGTTTCTAATGAAAAACTGTTTTTT. The J gene is TRBJ1-4, the V gene TRBV11-2; maybe TRBD1 (6 bases). Germline V lookup: CDR1 SGHAT, CDR2 FQNNGV. The CDR3 length is 15 residues. Trimming stripped 1 base from V and 3 bases from J, with 9 bases between. Filled out from reference TRBV11-2 and TRBJ1-4, the complete variable domain reads EAGVAQSPRYKIIEKRQSVAFWCNPISGHATLYWYQQILGQGPKLLIQFQNNGVVDDSQLPKDRFSAERLKGVDSTLKIQPAKLEDSAVYLCASSLGTVSNEKLFFGSGTQLSVL.

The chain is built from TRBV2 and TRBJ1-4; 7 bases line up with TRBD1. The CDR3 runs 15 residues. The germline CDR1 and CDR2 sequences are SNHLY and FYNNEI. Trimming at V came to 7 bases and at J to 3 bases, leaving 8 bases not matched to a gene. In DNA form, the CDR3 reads TGTGCCAGCAAGGTAGACAGGGTCGCTAATGAAAAACTGTTTTTT. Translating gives CASKVDRVANEKLFF.

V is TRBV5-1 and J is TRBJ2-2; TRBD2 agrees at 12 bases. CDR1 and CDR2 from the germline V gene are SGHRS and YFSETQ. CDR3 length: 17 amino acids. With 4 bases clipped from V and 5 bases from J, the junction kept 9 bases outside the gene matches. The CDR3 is CASSPNVLAGGTGELFF. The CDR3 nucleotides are TGCGCCAGCAGCCCTAACGTACTAGCGGGAGGTACCGGGGAGCTGTTTTTT.

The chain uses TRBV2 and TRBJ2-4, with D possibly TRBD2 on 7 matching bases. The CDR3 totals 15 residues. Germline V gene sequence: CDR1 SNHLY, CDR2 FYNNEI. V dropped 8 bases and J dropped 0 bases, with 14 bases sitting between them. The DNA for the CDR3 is TGTGCCAGCGGAGACGGGGGGCTAGCCAAAAACATTCAGTACTTC. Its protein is CASGDGGLAKNIQYF. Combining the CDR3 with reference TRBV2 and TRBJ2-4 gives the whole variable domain EPEVTQTPSHQVTQMGQEVILRCVPISNHLYFYWYRQILGQKVEFLVSFYNNEISEKSEIFDDQFSVERPDGSNFTLKIRSTKLEDSAMYFCASGDGGLAKNIQYFGAGTRLSVL.

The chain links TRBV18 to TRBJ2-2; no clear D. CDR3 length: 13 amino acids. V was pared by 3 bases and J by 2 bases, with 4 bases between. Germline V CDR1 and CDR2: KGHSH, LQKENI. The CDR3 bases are TGTGCCAGCTCACCGAGTAACACCGGGGAGCTGTTTTTT. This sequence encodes CASSPSNTGELFF. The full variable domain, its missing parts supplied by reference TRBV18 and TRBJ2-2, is NAGVMQNPRHLVRRRGQEARLRCSPMKGHSHVYWYRQLPEEGLKFMVYLQKENIIDESGMPKERFSAEFPKEGPSILRIQQVVRGDSAAYFCASSPSNTGELFFGEGSRLTVL.

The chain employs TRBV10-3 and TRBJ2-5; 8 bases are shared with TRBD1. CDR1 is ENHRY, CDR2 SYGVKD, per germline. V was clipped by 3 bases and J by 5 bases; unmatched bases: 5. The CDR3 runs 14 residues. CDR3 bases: TGTGCCATCAGTGAATCGGACAGGGCCGAGACCCAGTACTTC. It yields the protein CAISESDRAETQYF.

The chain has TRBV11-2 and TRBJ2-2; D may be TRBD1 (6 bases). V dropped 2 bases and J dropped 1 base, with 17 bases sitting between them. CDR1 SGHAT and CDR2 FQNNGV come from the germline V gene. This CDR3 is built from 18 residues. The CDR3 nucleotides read TGTGCCAGCAGCTTACAGAGGGTGGGACACGAGAACACCGGGGAGCTGTTTTTT. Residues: CASSLQRVGHENTGELFF. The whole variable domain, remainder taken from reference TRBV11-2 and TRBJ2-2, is EAGVAQSPRYKIIEKRQSVAFWCNPISGHATLYWYQQILGQGPKLLIQFQNNGVVDDSQLPKDRFSAERLKGVDSTLKIQPAKLEDSAVYLCASSLQRVGHENTGELFFGEGSRLTVL.

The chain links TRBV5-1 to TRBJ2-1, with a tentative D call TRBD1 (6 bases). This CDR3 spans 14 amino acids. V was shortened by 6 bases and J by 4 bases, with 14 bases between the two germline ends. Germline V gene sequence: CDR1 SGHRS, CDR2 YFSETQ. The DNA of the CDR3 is TGCGCCAGCAAGGGGGATGGACATTACAATGAGCAGTTCTTC. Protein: CASKGDGHYNEQFF. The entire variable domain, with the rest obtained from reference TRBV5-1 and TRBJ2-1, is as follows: KAGVTQTPRYLIKTRGQQVTLSCSPISGHRSVSWYQQTPGQGLQFLFEYFSETQRNKGNFPGRFSGRQFSNSRSEMNVSTLELGDSALYLCASKGDGHYNEQFFGPGTRLTVL.

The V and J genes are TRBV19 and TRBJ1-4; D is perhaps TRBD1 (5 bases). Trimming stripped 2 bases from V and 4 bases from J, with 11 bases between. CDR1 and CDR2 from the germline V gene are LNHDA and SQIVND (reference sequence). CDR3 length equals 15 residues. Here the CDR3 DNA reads TGTGCCAGTAGTATAAGTCAGGGCATTAATGAAAAACTGTTTTTT. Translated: CASSISQGINEKLFF.

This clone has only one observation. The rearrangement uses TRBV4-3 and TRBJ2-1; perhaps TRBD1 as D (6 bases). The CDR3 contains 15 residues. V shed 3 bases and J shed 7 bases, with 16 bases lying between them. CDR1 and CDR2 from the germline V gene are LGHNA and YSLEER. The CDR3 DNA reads TGCGCCAGCAGCCAGGCAGGGACACACAGAAATGAGCAGTTCTTC. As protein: CASSQAGTHRNEQFF.

CDR3 in DNA: TGTGCCAGCAGACGAAAAGGACAGGGATCCATAAGGCCCCAGCATTTT. Its protein is CASRRKGQGSIRPQHF. The V and J genes are TRBV28 and TRBJ1-5; 8 bases fit TRBD1. J lost 9 bases, V lost 6 bases, and 16 bases had no gene match. The CDR3 has 16 amino acids. Germline V gene lookup returns CDR1 MDHEN and CDR2 SYDVKM. Full variable domain (outside the CDR3, taken from reference TRBV28 and TRBJ1-5): DVKVTQSSRYLVKRTGEKVFLECVQDMDHENMFWYRQDPGLGLRLIYFSYDVKMKEKGDIPEGYSVSREKKERFSLILESASTNQTSMYLCASRRKGQGSIRPQHFGDGTRLSIL.

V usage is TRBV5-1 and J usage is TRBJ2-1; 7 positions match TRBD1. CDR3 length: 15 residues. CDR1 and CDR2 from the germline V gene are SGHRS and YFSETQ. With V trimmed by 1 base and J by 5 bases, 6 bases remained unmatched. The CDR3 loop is CASSLLNRGNNEQFF. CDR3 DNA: TGCGCCAGCAGCTTGTTGAACAGGGGAAACAATGAGCAGTTCTTC. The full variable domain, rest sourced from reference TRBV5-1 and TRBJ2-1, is KAGVTQTPRYLIKTRGQQVTLSCSPISGHRSVSWYQQTPGQGLQFLFEYFSETQRNKGNFPGRFSGRQFSNSRSEMNVSTLELGDSALYLCASSLLNRGNNEQFFGPGTRLTVL.

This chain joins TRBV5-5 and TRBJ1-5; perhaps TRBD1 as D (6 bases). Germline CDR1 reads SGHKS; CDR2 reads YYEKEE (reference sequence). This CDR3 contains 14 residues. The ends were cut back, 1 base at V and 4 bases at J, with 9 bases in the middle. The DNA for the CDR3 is TGTGCCAGCAGCTTGTACAGGGTTAATCAGCCCCAGCATTTT. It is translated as CASSLYRVNQPQHF. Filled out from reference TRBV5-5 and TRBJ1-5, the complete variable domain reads DAGVTQSPTHLIKTRGQQVTLRCSPISGHKSVSWYQQVLGQGPQFIFQYYEKEERGRGNFPDRFSARQFPNYSSELNVNALLLGDSALYLCASSLYRVNQPQHFGDGTRLSIL.

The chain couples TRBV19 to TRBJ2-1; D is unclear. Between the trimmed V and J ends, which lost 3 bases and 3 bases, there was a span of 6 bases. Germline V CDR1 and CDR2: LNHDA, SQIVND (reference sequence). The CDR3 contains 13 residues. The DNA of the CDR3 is TGTGCCAGTAGTATGGCCAGCTACAATGAGCAGTTCTTC. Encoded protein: CASSMASYNEQFF.

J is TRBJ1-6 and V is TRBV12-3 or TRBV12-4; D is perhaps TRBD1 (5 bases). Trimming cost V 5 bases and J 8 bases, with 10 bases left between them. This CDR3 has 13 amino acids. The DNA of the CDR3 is TGTGCCAGCAGTCCTCAGGGATATTCACCCCTCCACTTT. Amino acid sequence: CASSPQGYSPLHF.

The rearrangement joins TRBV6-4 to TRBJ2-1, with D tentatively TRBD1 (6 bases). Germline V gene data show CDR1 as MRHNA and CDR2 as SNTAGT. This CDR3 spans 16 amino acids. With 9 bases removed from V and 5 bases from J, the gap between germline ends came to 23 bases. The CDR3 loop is CARVTGTCPPHNEQFF. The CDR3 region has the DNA TGTGCCAGAGTAACCGGGACATGTCCCCCCCACAATGAGCAGTTCTTC.

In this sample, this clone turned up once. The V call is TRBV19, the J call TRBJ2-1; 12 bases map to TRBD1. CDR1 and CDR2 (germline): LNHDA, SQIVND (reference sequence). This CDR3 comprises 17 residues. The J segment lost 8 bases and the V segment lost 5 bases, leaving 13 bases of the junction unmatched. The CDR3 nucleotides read TGTGCCAGTAGTCCTCGCGCCGGGACAGGGGGCAAGGATGAGCAGTTCTTC. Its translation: CASSPRAGTGGKDEQFF.

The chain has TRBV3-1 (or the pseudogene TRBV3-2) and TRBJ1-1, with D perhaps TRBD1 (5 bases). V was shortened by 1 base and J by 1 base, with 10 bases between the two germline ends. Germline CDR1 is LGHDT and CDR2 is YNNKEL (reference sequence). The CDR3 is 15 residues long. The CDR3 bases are TGTGCCAGCAGCCAAGGGCTGGGGGGGAACACTGAAGCTTTCTTT. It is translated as CASSQGLGGNTEAFF.

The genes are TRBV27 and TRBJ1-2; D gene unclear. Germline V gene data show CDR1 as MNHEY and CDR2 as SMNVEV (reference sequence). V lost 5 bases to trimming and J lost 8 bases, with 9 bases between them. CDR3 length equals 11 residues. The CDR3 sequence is CASSPVEGYTF. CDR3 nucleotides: TGTGCCAGCAGTCCCGTTGAGGGCTACACCTTC.

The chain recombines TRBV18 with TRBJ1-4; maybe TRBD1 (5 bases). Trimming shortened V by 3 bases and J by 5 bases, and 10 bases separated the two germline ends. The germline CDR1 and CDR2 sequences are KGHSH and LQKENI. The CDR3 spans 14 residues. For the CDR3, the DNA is TGTGCCAGCTCACCGGGGCAGCAGAATGAAAAACTGTTTTTT. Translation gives CASSPGQQNEKLFF.

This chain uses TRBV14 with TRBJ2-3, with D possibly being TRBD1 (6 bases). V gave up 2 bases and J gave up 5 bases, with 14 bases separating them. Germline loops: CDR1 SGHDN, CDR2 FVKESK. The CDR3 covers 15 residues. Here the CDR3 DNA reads TGTGCCAGCAGCCAACCGATTAAACAGGGAGATACGCAGTATTTT. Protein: CASSQPIKQGDTQYF.

CDR3 coding DNA: TGTGCCAGCAGCCGACAGGGCCGTAATTCACCCCTCCACTTT. As protein: CASSRQGRNSPLHF. This sequence joins TRBV3-1 (or the pseudogene TRBV3-2) and TRBJ1-6; 7 bases align to TRBD1. V lost 4 bases and J lost 6; bases outside the gene matches: 3. Germline CDR1 is LGHDT and CDR2 is YNNKEL (reference sequence). This CDR3 spans 14 amino acids.

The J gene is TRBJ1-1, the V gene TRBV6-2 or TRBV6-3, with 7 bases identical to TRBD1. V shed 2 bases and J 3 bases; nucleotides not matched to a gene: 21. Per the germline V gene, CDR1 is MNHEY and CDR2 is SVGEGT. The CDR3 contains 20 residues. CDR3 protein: CASSYPAQTQGPLGDTEAFF. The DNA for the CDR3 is TGTGCCAGCAGTTACCCGGCCCAGACACAGGGGCCCCTTGGGGACACTGAAGCTTTCTTT.

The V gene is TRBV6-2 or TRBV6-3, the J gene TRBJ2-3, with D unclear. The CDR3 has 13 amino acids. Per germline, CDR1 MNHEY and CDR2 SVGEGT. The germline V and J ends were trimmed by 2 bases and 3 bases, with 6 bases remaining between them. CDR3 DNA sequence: TGTGCCAGCAGTTACGGGCAGACAGATACGCAGTATTTT. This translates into CASSYGQTDTQYF.

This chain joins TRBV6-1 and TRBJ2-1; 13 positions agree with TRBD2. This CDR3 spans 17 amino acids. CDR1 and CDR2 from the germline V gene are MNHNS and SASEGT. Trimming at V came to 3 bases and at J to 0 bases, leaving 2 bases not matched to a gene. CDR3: CASSDRTSGSSYNEQFF. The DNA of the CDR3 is TGTGCCAGCAGTGACAGGACTAGCGGGAGCTCCTACAATGAGCAGTTCTTC.

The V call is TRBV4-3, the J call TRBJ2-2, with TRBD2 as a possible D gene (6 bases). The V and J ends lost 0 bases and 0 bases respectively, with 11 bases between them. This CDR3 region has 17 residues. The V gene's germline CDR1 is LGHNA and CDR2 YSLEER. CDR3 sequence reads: CASSQERASANTGELFF. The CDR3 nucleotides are TGCGCCAGCAGCCAAGAACGGGCTAGCGCGAACACCGGGGAGCTGTTTTTT.

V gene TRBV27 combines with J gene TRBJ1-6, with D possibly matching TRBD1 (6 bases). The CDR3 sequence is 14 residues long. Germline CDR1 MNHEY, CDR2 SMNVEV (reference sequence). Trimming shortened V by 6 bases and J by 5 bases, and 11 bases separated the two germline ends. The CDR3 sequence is CASRTHRDNSPLHF. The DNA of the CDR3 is TGTGCCAGCAGGACCCACAGGGATAATTCACCCCTCCACTTT.